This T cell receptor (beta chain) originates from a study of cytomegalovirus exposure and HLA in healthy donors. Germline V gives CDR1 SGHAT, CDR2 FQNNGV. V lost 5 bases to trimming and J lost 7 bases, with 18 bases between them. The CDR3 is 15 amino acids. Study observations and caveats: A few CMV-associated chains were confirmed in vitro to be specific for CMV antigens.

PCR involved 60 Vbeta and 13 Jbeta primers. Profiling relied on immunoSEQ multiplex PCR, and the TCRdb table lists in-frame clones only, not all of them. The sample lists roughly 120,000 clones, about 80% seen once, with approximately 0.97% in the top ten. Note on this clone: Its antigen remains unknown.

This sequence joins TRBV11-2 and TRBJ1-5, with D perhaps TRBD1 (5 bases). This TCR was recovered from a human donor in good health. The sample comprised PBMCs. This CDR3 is CASSPNTGADQPQHF. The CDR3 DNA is TGTGCCAGCAGCCCGAATACAGGCGCCGACCAGCCCCAGCATTTT.